The 9 T cell receptor beta chains listed next were all sequenced from one sample in a study of blood T cells in healthy people across ages. Combining a sample-barcoded 5' primer with a J-beta primer mix, a second PCR ran for 7 to 11 cycles. TCRdb passed the 5' RACE reads through MiXCR, listing each CDR3 protein once. The repertoire holds some 760,000 distinct CDR3 sequences, with around 25% as singletons. The same sample was also studied in work on T cells of mothers and their children.

What was sequenced was blood. The receptors originated from a boy aged 5-17 years in good health.

The chain links TRBV6-2 or TRBV6-3 to TRBJ2-3, with unresolved D. The germline V and J ends were trimmed by 6 bases and 0 bases, with 19 bases remaining between them. Germline values: CDR1 MNHEY, CDR2 SVGEGT. The CDR3 has 17 residues. The chain's CDR3 is CASSYNPGSISTDTQYF. Here the CDR3 DNA reads TGTGCCAGCAGCTACAATCCCGGGTCCATCAGCACAGATACGCAGTATTTT.

The chain employs TRBV7-3 and TRBJ2-1; D call uncertain. CDR1 and CDR2 (germline): SGHTA, FQGTGA. The CDR3 is 13 residues long. Trimming stripped 4 bases from V and 6 bases from J, with 10 bases between. The CDR3 region is CASSWTGANEQFF. CDR3 coding DNA: TGTGCCAGCAGCTGGACCGGAGCCAATGAGCAGTTCTTC.

This clonotype occurred a few times. The chain links TRBV12-3 or TRBV12-4 to TRBJ1-1, with TRBD1 identical over 7 bases. CDR3 size: 15 residues. V shed 7 bases and J 0 bases; nucleotides not matched to a gene: 8. The chain's CDR3 is CASTTTGPMNTEAFF. The CDR3 nucleotides read TGTGCCAGCACCACGACAGGGCCGATGAACACTGAAGCTTTCTTT.

This clonotype was seen a handful of times. This chain links TRBV4-1 with TRBJ2-1, with TRBD2 matching over 10 bases. This CDR3 is built from 16 residues. Trimming took 5 bases from V and 8 from J; bases not matched to a gene: 12. Germline lookup yields CDR1 MGHRA and CDR2 YSYEKL. The chain's CDR3 is CASSAFGLAVDHEQFF. The CDR3 region has the DNA TGCGCCAGCAGCGCTTTTGGACTAGCGGTTGATCATGAGCAGTTCTTC.

This clonotype was seen more than once but under ten times. The V gene is TRBV29-1, the J gene TRBJ2-5; unclear D gene. This CDR3 spans 14 amino acids. Germline V CDR1 and CDR2: SQVTM, ANQGSEA. V dropped 0 bases and J dropped 3 bases, with 11 bases sitting between them. CDR3 sequence: CSVEDGKFEETQYF. CDR3 in DNA: TGCAGCGTTGAAGATGGGAAGTTTGAAGAGACCCAGTACTTC.

Ten or more counts support this clonotype. V gene TRBV28 combines with J gene TRBJ2-7, with 8 positions matching TRBD2. The germline CDR1 and CDR2 sequences are MDHEN and SYDVKM. There are 17 residues in the CDR3. With 2 bases clipped from V and 2 bases from J, the junction kept 11 bases outside the gene matches. The CDR3 region is CASSLRFRLLAAYEQYF. In nucleotides, the CDR3 is TGTGCCAGCAGTTTAAGATTTAGGTTACTAGCGGCCTACGAGCAGTACTTC.

This clonotype was found a few times. One junction end does not reproduce the germline sequence, and a read error may be involved. This rearrangement joins TRBV11-2 to TRBJ2-3; D uncertain. There are 11 residues in the CDR3. Germline CDR1 is SGHAT and CDR2 is FQNNGV. The CDR3 sequence: CASSPTNTQYF. CDR3 DNA sequence: TGTGCTAGCAGCCCCACCAATACGCAGTATTTT.

This CDR3 reads CASSRRTEMGTGSPLHF. CDR3 bases: TGTGCCAGCAGCCGGAGAACCGAGATGGGGACAGGTTCACCCCTCCACTTT. The rearrangement links TRBV7-2 to TRBJ1-6; 8 bases match TRBD1. With 5 bases clipped from V and 9 bases from J, the junction kept 15 bases outside the gene matches. CDR3 length: 17 amino acids. Germline V gives CDR1 SGHTA, CDR2 FQGNSA.

This clonotype was counted a few times. The genes are TRBV29-1 and TRBJ2-5; no reliable D call. V was pared by 6 bases and J by 5 bases, with 19 bases between. There are 14 residues in the CDR3. The germline CDR1 and CDR2 sequences are SQVTM and ANQGSEA. This chain's CDR3 is CSVEQELIWETQYF. CDR3 DNA sequence: TGCAGCGTAGAACAAGAGTTAATTTGGGAGACCCAGTACTTC. Drawing the rest from reference TRBV29-1 and TRBJ2-5, the complete variable domain is SAVISQKPSRDICQRGTSLTIQCQVDSQVTMMFWYRQQPGQSLTLIATANQGSEATYESGFVIDKFPISRPNLTFSTLTVSNMSPEDSSIYLCSVEQELIWETQYFGPGTRLLVL.